The 27 T cell receptor beta chains reported below all come from one sample, sequenced in a study of shared clonotypes between healthy human individuals. TCRdb's table, derived via immunoSEQ multiplex PCR, lists solely in-frame clones and lacks some. Of over a million clones listed, roughly 96% are singletons. Sequencing was performed on naive CD4+ T cells sorted from blood. Subset noted: CD45RA+ positively selected. These receptors were taken from a young man in good health.

Comments on this clone: This sample includes further DNA sequences coding for the same CDR3. V usage is TRBV9 and J usage is TRBJ2-1; D ambiguous. The germline V and J ends were trimmed by 0 bases and 8 bases, with 6 bases remaining between them. From germline, CDR1 is SGDLS and CDR2 YYNGEE. The CDR3 is made up of 12 amino acids. The CDR3 DNA reads as TGTGCCAGCAGCGTAGTGGGCGATGAGCAGTTCTTC. Translation: CASSVVGDEQFF.

V is TRBV2 and J is TRBJ2-7; D not certain. Deletions cut 4 bases from V and 3 bases from J, with 13 bases between. Germline CDR1 is SNHLY and CDR2 is FYNNEI. This CDR3 is 14 amino acids long. Written as DNA, the CDR3 is TGTGCCAGCAGTGGACAAAACTCTTTCTACGAGCAGTACTTC. It specifies CASSGQNSFYEQYF.

The chain links TRBV5-1 to TRBJ2-2; TRBD1 might be the D (5 bases). This CDR3 has 15 residues. The germline CDR1 and CDR2 sequences are SGHRS and YFSETQ. Trimming stripped 4 bases from V and 6 bases from J, with 16 bases between. The CDR3 loop reads CASSHKNEGAGELFF. In DNA, the CDR3 is TGCGCCAGCAGCCATAAGAACGAAGGGGCCGGGGAGCTGTTTTTT.

The CDR3 is CASSTLGQGGETQYF. In DNA, the CDR3 is TGTGCCAGCAGTACCTTAGGACAGGGTGGGGAGACCCAGTACTTC. The rearrangement uses TRBV28 and TRBJ2-5; 8 positions agree with TRBD1. After removal of 5 bases from V and 5 bases from J, the junction contained 10 bases not matched to a gene. The CDR3 has 15 residues. In germline, CDR1 is MDHEN, CDR2 SYDVKM. Full variable domain (rest looked up from reference TRBV28 and TRBJ2-5): DVKVTQSSRYLVKRTGEKVFLECVQDMDHENMFWYRQDPGLGLRLIYFSYDVKMKEKGDIPEGYSVSREKKERFSLILESASTNQTSMYLCASSTLGQGGETQYFGPGTRLLVL.

This clone was found once. V usage is TRBV27 and J usage is TRBJ1-1; TRBD1 agrees at 8 bases. The CDR3 is 13 residues long. Germline V gene lookup returns CDR1 MNHEY and CDR2 SMNVEV (reference sequence). V lost 6 bases, J lost 7 bases, and 7 bases stayed unmatched. Written as DNA, the CDR3 is TGTGCCAGCAGCCCGGACAGGGCGTATGAAGCTTTCTTT. It yields the protein CASSPDRAYEAFF.

V and J are TRBV25-1 and TRBJ1-2; D unresolved. The CDR3 is made up of 13 amino acids. CDR1 and CDR2 from the germline V gene are MGHDK and SYGVNS. Trimming left V 3 bases short and J 8 bases short, with 13 bases between. DNA of the CDR3: TGTGCCAGCAGTGACGCCGGCCGTAGGGGCTACACCTTC. Protein product: CASSDAGRRGYTF.

The rearrangement joins TRBV2 to TRBJ2-7; 14 nucleotides agree with TRBD2. The J segment lost 2 bases and the V segment lost 3 bases, leaving 0 bases of the junction unmatched. Germline CDR1 and CDR2: SNHLY and FYNNEI. This CDR3 is built from 15 residues. CDR3 sequence: CASSETSGRAYEQYF. CDR3 DNA sequence: TGTGCCAGCAGTGAGACTAGCGGGAGGGCCTACGAGCAGTACTTC.

V is TRBV18 and J is TRBJ2-1, with D unclear. Germline V gene lookup returns CDR1 KGHSH and CDR2 LQKENI. The V gene lost 3 bases and the J gene lost 6 bases, with 18 bases spanning the gap. The CDR3 has 16 amino acids. This CDR3 reads CASSPMYGRLGNEQFF. CDR3 nucleotide sequence: TGTGCCAGCTCACCTATGTACGGTAGGTTGGGCAATGAGCAGTTCTTC.

This chain connects TRBV4-3 to TRBJ2-7; 8 positions match TRBD1. The CDR3 sequence is 16 residues long. The germline CDR1 and CDR2 sequences are LGHNA and YSLEER. The trim removed 2 bases at V and 6 bases at J, leaving 12 bases unmatched. CDR3 sequence reads: CASSQRYRQGPSEQYF. The CDR3 DNA reads as TGCGCCAGCAGCCAAAGATACAGACAGGGGCCTAGCGAGCAGTACTTC.

This chain joins TRBV7-9 and TRBJ1-3; 9 bases align to TRBD1. Losses at the gene ends were 5 bases for V and 2 bases for J; bases not matched to a gene: 7. The CDR3 extends over 16 amino acids. CDR1 is SEHNR and CDR2 is FQNEAQ in the germline V gene (reference sequence). The CDR3 bases are TGTGCCAGCAGCCTTAGTGGGACAGGGACTGGAAACACCATATATTTT. Amino acids: CASSLSGTGTGNTIYF.

The chain links TRBV7-9 to TRBJ1-4, with D perhaps matching TRBD1 (5 bases). CDR1 and CDR2 (germline): SEHNR, FQNEAQ (reference sequence). V gave up 5 bases and J gave up 6 bases, with 10 bases separating them. The length of the CDR3 is 13 residues. The CDR3 sequence is CASSPGTDEKLFF. CDR3 bases: TGTGCCAGCAGCCCAGGGACGGATGAAAAACTGTTTTTT. The variable domain in full, with the rest retrieved from reference TRBV7-9 and TRBJ1-4, is DTGVSQNPRHKITKRGQNVTFRCDPISEHNRLYWYRQTLGQGPEFLTYFQNEAQLEKSRLLSDRFSAERPKGSFSTLEIQRTEQGDSAMYLCASSPGTDEKLFFGSGTQLSVL.

This CDR3 reads CASSQPGQPQHF. The DNA of the CDR3 is TGTGCCAGCAGTCAACCGGGGCAGCCCCAGCATTTT. This rearrangement joins TRBV6-1 to TRBJ1-5; D is unresolved. The CDR3 is 12 residues long. Trimming removed 5 bases at V and 7 bases at J, with 9 bases between. CDR1 and CDR2 (germline): MNHNS, SASEGT.

The rearrangement joins TRBV5-5 to TRBJ1-2; D is undetermined. Trimming cost V 4 bases and J 2 bases, with 12 bases left between them. Germline values: CDR1 SGHKS, CDR2 YYEKEE (reference sequence). This CDR3 comprises 14 residues. CDR3 nucleotides: TGTGCCAGCAGCCTAAACCCCCAGAACTATGGCTACACCTTC. Its protein product is CASSLNPQNYGYTF.

V gene TRBV27 combines with J gene TRBJ2-4; 7 bases match TRBD1. V trimming: 5 bases; J trimming: 1 base; junction bases outside the gene matches: 14. This CDR3 spans 18 amino acids. Germline V lookup: CDR1 MNHEY, CDR2 SMNVEV (reference sequence). The CDR3 DNA reads TGTGCCAGCAGTAGAACTTACCGGGACAGAGATGCCAAAAACATTCAGTACTTC. This encodes CASSRTYRDRDAKNIQYF.

The chain employs TRBV6-1 and TRBJ2-2; no clear D gene. Trimming pared 6 bases from V and 6 bases from J, leaving 8 bases between. Germline V CDR1 and CDR2: MNHNS, SASEGT. CDR3 length: 12 amino acids. The CDR3 sequence: CASRQAPGELFF. In DNA form, the CDR3 reads TGTGCCAGCAGGCAGGCCCCCGGGGAGCTGTTTTTT.

Details on this clone: Within the sample, other DNA sequences also encode this same CDR3. The chain carries TRBV7-3 and TRBJ2-1; TRBD2 aligns across 11 bases. The ends lost 6 bases at V and 2 bases at J; junction bases unmatched: 3. This CDR3 is 15 amino acids long. CDR1 is SGHTA and CDR2 is FQGTGA in the germline V gene. The CDR3 protein is CASSLAGGPYNEQFF. CDR3 nucleotide sequence: TGTGCCAGCAGTTTAGCGGGAGGGCCCTACAATGAGCAGTTCTTC.

CDR3 region: CSVVGLYTEAFF. The CDR3 DNA reads as TGCAGCGTTGTAGGGCTGTACACTGAAGCTTTCTTT. The chain has TRBV29-1 and TRBJ1-1; no definite D call. Trimming left V 4 bases short and J 3 bases short, with 9 bases between. The CDR3 contains 12 residues. Germline V CDR1 and CDR2: SQVTM, ANQGSEA.

This chain uses TRBV18 with TRBJ2-7; the match to TRBD2 covers 12 bases. The germline V gene encodes CDR1 KGHSH and CDR2 LQKENI. The CDR3 is 16 residues long. V lost 3 bases, J lost 1 base, and 4 bases stayed unmatched. The CDR3 region has the DNA TGTGCCAGCTCACCCGGACTAGCGGGACTGTCCTACGAGCAGTACTTC. It encodes CASSPGLAGLSYEQYF.

V and J are TRBV5-1 and TRBJ2-1; D remains ambiguous. Germline assignment: CDR1 SGHRS and CDR2 YFSETQ. V was shortened by 3 bases and J by 6 bases, with 19 bases between the two germline ends. This CDR3 comprises 16 residues. The CDR3 sequence: CASSSLDLLRGNEQFF. In DNA form, the CDR3 reads TGCGCCAGCAGCTCTCTGGACCTCTTACGAGGCAATGAGCAGTTCTTC. The full variable domain, rest sourced from reference TRBV5-1 and TRBJ2-1, is KAGVTQTPRYLIKTRGQQVTLSCSPISGHRSVSWYQQTPGQGLQFLFEYFSETQRNKGNFPGRFSGRQFSNSRSEMNVSTLELGDSALYLCASSSLDLLRGNEQFFGPGTRLTVL.

The DNA for the CDR3 is TGTGCCAGCAGCCCGTGGGCCCAGGATGAGCAGTTCTTC. Residues: CASSPWAQDEQFF. The chain is built from TRBV14 and TRBJ2-1; D not certain. Per the germline V gene, CDR1 is SGHDN and CDR2 is FVKESK. Trimming pared 4 bases from V and 8 bases from J, leaving 12 bases between. The CDR3 length is 13 residues.

Notes on this clone: A read error may account for a junction end that differs from germline. The V call is TRBV6-1, the J call TRBJ2-5; tentative D call: TRBD2 (5 bases). The CDR3 has 15 residues. CDR1 MNHNS and CDR2 SASEGT come from the germline V gene. CDR3 sequence reads: CTSSDNWRVGRTQYF. The CDR3 DNA is TGTACCAGCAGTGATAATTGGCGGGTCGGAAGGACCCAGTACTTC.

This chain joins TRBV15 and TRBJ1-1, with D maybe TRBD1 (5 bases). CDR1 and CDR2 from the germline V gene are LNHNV and YYDKDF (reference sequence). The length of the CDR3 is 17 residues. Trimming left V 0 bases short and J 1 base short, with 15 bases between. The CDR3 here is CATSRDTSVGGNTEAFF. The DNA for the CDR3 is TGTGCCACCAGCAGAGATACATCGGTTGGGGGGAACACTGAAGCTTTCTTT.

This CDR3 is CASRTSGVMGQPQHF. CDR3 DNA: TGTGCCAGCAGAACCTCAGGGGTCATGGGTCAGCCCCAGCATTTT. The gene calls are TRBV27 and TRBJ1-5; D is possibly TRBD1 (6 bases). The CDR3 spans 15 residues. The germline V gene encodes CDR1 MNHEY and CDR2 SMNVEV (reference sequence). Trimming pared 6 bases from V and 6 bases from J, leaving 18 bases between.

The rearrangement joins TRBV28 to TRBJ1-5; 7 bases line up with TRBD1. Germline assignment: CDR1 MDHEN and CDR2 SYDVKM. The CDR3 covers 14 residues. Trimming at V came to 6 bases and at J to 3 bases, leaving 5 bases not matched to a gene. The CDR3, as DNA: TGTGCCAGCAGCCGGGACAGCTTCAATCAGCCCCAGCATTTT. This codes for CASSRDSFNQPQHF.

The rearrangement joins TRBV9 to TRBJ2-7; D perhaps matches TRBD2 (6 bases). The CDR3 covers 13 residues. Germline assignment: CDR1 SGDLS and CDR2 YYNGEE. V lost 5 bases, J lost 3 bases, and 12 bases lay in between. The CDR3 sequence is CASSLGGYYEQYF. In nucleotides, the CDR3 is TGTGCCAGCAGTCTGGGGGGATACTACGAGCAGTACTTC. The complete variable domain, with remaining parts taken from reference TRBV9 and TRBJ2-7, reads DSGVTQTPKHLITATGQRVTLRCSPRSGDLSVYWYQQSLDQGLQFLIQYYNGEERAKGNILERFSAQQFPDLHSELNLSSLELGDSALYFCASSLGGYYEQYFGPGTRLTVT.

V and J are TRBV11-2 and TRBJ2-1; 15 positions agree with TRBD2. This CDR3 contains 16 residues. Germline loops: CDR1 SGHAT, CDR2 FQNNGV. V shed 5 bases, J shed 7 bases, and the junction held 6 bases outside the gene matches. DNA for the CDR3: TGTGCCAGCAGCATACAAGGACTAGCGGGAGGGAATGAGCAGTTCTTC. As protein: CASSIQGLAGGNEQFF.

The chain links TRBV20-1 to TRBJ2-1; D might be TRBD1 (5 bases). With 4 bases removed from V and 9 bases from J, the gap between germline ends came to 10 bases. Germline V gives CDR1 DFQATT, CDR2 SNEGSKA (reference sequence). This CDR3 is built from 11 residues. The CDR3 DNA reads TGCAGTGCTAAACAGGTGCCTGAGCAGTTCTTC. This translates into CSAKQVPEQFF.